This T cell receptor beta chain was recorded in a study of regulatory T cells in long-lasting Graves disease. Findings of the study overall: With persistent disease, TRBV28, TRBJ1-2 and TRBJ2-5 were the favored segments. TCR diversity was lower in persistent than newly diagnosed Graves' disease. Thyroid tissue went unexamined; only peripheral blood was analyzed.

The time point: persistent/refractory GD, antithyroid drugs over 5 years with positive TRAb. There was RNA extracted from PBMCs, and the TCR library was made from it. Collection of peripheral blood (roughly 9.8 milliliters) was done using EDTA tubes. Germline V gene sequence: CDR1 ENHRY, CDR2 SYGVKD. The CDR3 sequence is 12 residues long. Deletions cut 10 bases from V and 6 bases from J, with 16 bases between. Libraries of TCR beta came from iRepertoire HTBI primers plus Arm-PCR of CDR3 regions. TCRdb passed the multiplex PCR reads through MiXCR, listing each CDR3 protein once. The sample carries hundreds of thousands of distinct CDR3 sequences, about 32% recorded once. A word on this clonotype: Its cognate antigen is unknown.

The V call is TRBV10-3, the J call TRBJ2-7, with D perhaps TRBD2 (5 bases). The sequence was obtained from a female donor with Graves disease. The sequenced sample was peripheral blood mononuclear cells (PBMCs), obtained when the disease was refractory, from a patient treated with antithyroid drugs. Here the CDR3 reads CATRAPSSEQYF. The CDR3 DNA reads TGTGCCACGCGGGCCCCATCTAGCGAGCAGTACTTC.